Listed below are T cell receptor beta chains from one sample, sequenced in a study of post-analysis software for immune sequencing data. TCRdb used MiXCR to reprocess the PCR reads, holding one entry per CDR3 protein. The sample has about 820,000 distinct CDR3 sequences; roughly half are singletons. The sequencing sample was made of blood. The receptors shown here come from a girl aged 10-17 years with multiple sclerosis. CDR3s include the opening cysteine and the closing phenylalanine or tryptophan. Each record gives: CDR3 DNA, CDR3 protein, J gene, V gene, clone size, D gene. The D gene is left open where the match is weak. The size entry is marked missing in some rows and otherwise reads once, few, many or a size class.

TGCGCCAGCAGCTTCTCCTCCGGGACAGGGAATACTCCCTACAATGAGCAGTTCTTC | CASSFSSGTGNTPYNEQFF | TRBJ2-1 | TRBV5-1 | NA | TRBD1
TGCGCCAGCAGCCTAACCGGGACAGGATTCTACGAGCAGTACTTC | CASSLTGTGFYEQYF | TRBJ2-7 | TRBV5-1 | NA | TRBD1
TGTGCCAGCAGCCTAGCGGGGGGGCGCTCCTACAATGAGCAGTTCTTC | CASSLAGGRSYNEQFF | TRBJ2-1 | TRBV6-5 | few | TRBD2
TGTGCCAGCAAGCGGACAGATAACTATGGCTACACCTTC | CASKRTDNYGYTF | TRBJ1-2 | TRBV2 | NA | NA
TGCGCCAGCAGCAAAACCGGGACAGGGGTAAATGAGCAGTTCTTC | CASSKTGTGVNEQFF | TRBJ2-1 | TRBV5-1 | NA | TRBD1
TGTGCCAGCACCTTGGTGGATGCTACCGGCTACACCTTC | CASTLVDATGYTF | TRBJ1-2 | TRBV12-3/TRBV12-4 | few | NA
TGTGCCAGCAGAAACGGACAGAGAACCTATGGCTACACCTTC | CASRNGQRTYGYTF | TRBJ1-2 | TRBV12-3/TRBV12-4 | NA | NA
TGCAGTGCTAAGCGACAGGTTAACTCCTACAATGAGCAGTTCTTC | CSAKRQVNSYNEQFF | TRBJ2-1 | TRBV20-1 | NA | NA
TGCAGTGCTAGAGATCGGATACAGGGAGATTCTCAGCCCCAGCATTTT | CSARDRIQGDSQPQHF | TRBJ1-5 | TRBV20-1 | once | NA
TGCGCCAGCAGCCCGGACAGGGGAGTCTACGAGCAGTACTTC | CASSPDRGVYEQYF | TRBJ2-7 | TRBV5-1 | NA | TRBD1
TGTGCCTGGAGTGGGGGGCATAGCACAGATACGCAGTATTTT | CAWSGGHSTDTQYF | TRBJ2-3 | TRBV30 | NA | NA
TGCGCCAGTACTTCGACTAGCGGGGGTTACGAGCAGTACTTC | CASTSTSGGYEQYF | TRBJ2-7 | TRBV5-1 | NA | TRBD2